This T cell receptor (beta chain) was recorded in a study of blood T cell repertoires in COVID-19. Participants had their cohort set by participant-reported clinical history. People in the exposed group encountered a COVID-19 case within 2 weeks before entering the study. As originally analysed: It was from reference gene primer amplification that nucleated cell counts were estimated. This table comes from immunoSEQ multiplex PCR, and its TCRdb copy is limited to in-frame clones, with some not included. V and J calls plus clone size are reproduced from that table; the DNA served to infer D and trimming. The sample yields around 64,000 clones, 65% to 85% seen once. This clone was seen a few times. After removal of 4 bases from V and 2 bases from J, the junction contained 5 bases not matched to a gene. Germline lookup yields CDR1 SQVTM and CDR2 ANQGSEA. The CDR3 runs to 13 residues.

Source material: PBMCs or T cells enriched from blood (not recorded which). V usage is TRBV29-1 and J usage is TRBJ2-7, with TRBD1 matching over 7 bases. The source of this sequence is a woman aged 60 to 75 who had been exposed to COVID-19. The CDR3 is CSVVGTDPYEQYF. In DNA form, the CDR3 reads TGCAGCGTTGTTGGGACAGATCCCTACGAGCAGTACTTC.